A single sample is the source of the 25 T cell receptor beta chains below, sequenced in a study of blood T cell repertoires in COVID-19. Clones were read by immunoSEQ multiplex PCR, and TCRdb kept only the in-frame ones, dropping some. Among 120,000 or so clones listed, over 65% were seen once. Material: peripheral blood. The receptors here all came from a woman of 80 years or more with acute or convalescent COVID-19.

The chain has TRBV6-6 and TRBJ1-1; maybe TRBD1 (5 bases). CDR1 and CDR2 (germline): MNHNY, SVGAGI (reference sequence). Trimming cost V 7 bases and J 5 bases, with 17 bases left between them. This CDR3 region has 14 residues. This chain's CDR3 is CASTPLGGRTEAFF. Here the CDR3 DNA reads TGTGCCAGCACACCTCTCGGGGGGAGGACTGAAGCTTTCTTT.

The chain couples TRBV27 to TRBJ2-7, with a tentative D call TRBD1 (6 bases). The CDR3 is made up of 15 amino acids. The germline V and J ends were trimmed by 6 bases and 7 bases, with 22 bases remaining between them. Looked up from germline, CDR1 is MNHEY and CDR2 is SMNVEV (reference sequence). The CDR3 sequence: CASRDPITGIGEQYF. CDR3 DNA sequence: TGTGCCAGCAGGGACCCAATAACAGGGATAGGGGAGCAGTACTTC.

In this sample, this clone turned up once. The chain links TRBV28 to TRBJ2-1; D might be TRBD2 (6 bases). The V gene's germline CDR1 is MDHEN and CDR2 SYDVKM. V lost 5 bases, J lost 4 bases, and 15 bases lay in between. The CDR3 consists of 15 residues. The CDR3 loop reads CASSRTGGEYNEQFF. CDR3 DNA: TGTGCCAGCAGTCGAACCGGCGGGGAGTACAATGAGCAGTTCTTC.

The CDR3 DNA sequence: TGTGCCAGTAGTAACGGGGGGGTCGACTACGAGCAGTACTTC. Translating it yields CASSNGGVDYEQYF. The chain couples TRBV19 to TRBJ2-7; the match to TRBD2 covers 8 bases. CDR3 length: 14 amino acids. The germline gives CDR1 LNHDA, CDR2 SQIVND (reference sequence). The V and J ends lost 4 bases and 3 bases, in that order; junction bases with no gene match: 5.

The CDR3 sequence: CASSLASSNQPQHF. The CDR3 DNA is TGTGCCAGCAGCTTAGCCAGTAGCAATCAGCCCCAGCATTTT. V usage is TRBV7-2 and J usage is TRBJ1-5; D remains unclear. The germline CDR1 and CDR2 sequences are SGHTA and FQGNSA. Between the trimmed V and J ends, which lost 0 bases and 0 bases, there was a span of 3 bases. CDR3 length: 14 amino acids.

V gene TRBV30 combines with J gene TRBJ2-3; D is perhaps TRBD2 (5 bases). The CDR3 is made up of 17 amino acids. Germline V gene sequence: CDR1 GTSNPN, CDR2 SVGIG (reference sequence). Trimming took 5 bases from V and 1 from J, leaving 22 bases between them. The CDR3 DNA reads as TGTGCCTGGTCCCTCCGGGTAGCGAGCTATCGCACAGATACGCAGTATTTT. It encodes CAWSLRVASYRTDTQYF.

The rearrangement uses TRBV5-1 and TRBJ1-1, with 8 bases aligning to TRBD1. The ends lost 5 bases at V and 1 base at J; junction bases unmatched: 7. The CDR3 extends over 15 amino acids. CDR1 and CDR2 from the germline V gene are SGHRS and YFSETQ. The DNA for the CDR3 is TGCGCCAGCAGACCTCTACAGGGGGAGAACACTGAAGCTTTCTTT. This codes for CASRPLQGENTEAFF.

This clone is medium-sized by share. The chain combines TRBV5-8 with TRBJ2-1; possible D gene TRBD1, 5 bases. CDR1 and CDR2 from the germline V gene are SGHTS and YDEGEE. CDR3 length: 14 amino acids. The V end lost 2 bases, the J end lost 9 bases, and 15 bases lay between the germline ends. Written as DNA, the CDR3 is TGTGCCAGCAGCTTAGAAACTTCAGGGATTGAGCAGTTCTTC. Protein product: CASSLETSGIEQFF. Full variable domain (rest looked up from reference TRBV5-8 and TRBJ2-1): EAGVTQSPTHLIKTRGQQATLRCSPISGHTSVYWYQQALGLGLQFLLWYDEGEERNRGNFPPRFSGRQFPNYSSELNVNALELEDSALYLCASSLETSGIEQFFGPGTRLTVL.

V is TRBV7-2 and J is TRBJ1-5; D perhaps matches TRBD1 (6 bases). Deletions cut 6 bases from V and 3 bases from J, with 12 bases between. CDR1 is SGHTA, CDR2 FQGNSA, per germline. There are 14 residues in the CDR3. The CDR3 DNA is TGTGCCAGCAGATTCGGACAGCCCAATCAGCCCCAGCATTTT. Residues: CASRFGQPNQPQHF.

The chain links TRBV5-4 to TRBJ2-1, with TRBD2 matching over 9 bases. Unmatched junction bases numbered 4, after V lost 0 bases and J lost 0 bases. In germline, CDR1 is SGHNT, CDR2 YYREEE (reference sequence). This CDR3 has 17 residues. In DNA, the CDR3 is TGTGCCAGCAGCTTGGGTCTTAGCGGGAGCTCCTACAATGAGCAGTTCTTC. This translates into CASSLGLSGSSYNEQFF.

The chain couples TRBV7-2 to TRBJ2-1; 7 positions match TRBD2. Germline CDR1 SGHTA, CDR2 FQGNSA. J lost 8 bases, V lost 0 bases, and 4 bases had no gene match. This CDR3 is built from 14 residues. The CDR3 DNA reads TGTGCCAGCAGCTTAGCGGGAGGGCCTGATGAGCAGTTCTTC. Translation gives CASSLAGGPDEQFF.

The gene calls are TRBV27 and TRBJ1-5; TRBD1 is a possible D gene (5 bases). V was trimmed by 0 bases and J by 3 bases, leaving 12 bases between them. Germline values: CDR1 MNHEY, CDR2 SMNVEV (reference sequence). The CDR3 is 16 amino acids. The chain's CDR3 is CASSLSGPGYNQPQHF. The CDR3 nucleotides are TGTGCCAGCAGTTTATCTGGGCCAGGGTACAATCAGCCCCAGCATTTT.

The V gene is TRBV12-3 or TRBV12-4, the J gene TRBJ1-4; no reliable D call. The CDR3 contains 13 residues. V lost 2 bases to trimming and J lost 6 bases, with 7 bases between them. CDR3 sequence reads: CASSLSLDEKLFF. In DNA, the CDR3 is TGTGCCAGCAGTTTAAGCTTAGATGAAAAACTGTTTTTT.

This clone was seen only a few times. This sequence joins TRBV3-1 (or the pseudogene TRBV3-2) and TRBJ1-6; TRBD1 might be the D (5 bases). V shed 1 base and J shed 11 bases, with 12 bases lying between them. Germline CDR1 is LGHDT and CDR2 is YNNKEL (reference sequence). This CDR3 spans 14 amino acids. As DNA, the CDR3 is TGTGCCAGCAGCCAAGGCGGGGGTCGGACACCCCTCCACTTT. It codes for CASSQGGGRTPLHF.

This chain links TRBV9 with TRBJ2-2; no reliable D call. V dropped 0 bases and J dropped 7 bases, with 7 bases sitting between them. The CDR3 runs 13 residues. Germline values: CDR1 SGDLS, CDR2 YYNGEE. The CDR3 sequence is CASSVVRGGELFF. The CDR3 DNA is TGTGCCAGCAGCGTAGTCCGAGGCGGGGAGCTGTTTTTT.

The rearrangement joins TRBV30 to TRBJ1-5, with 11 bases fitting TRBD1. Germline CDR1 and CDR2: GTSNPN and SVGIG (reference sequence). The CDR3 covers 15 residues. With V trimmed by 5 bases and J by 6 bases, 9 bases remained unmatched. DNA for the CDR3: TGTGCCTGGGCCGGGACAGGGGGACAGGGTCAGCCCCAGCATTTT. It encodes CAWAGTGGQGQPQHF.

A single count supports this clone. The CDR3 is CASSLATSGETQYF. The CDR3 bases are TGTGCCAGCAGCTTGGCGACTAGCGGAGAGACCCAGTACTTC. V is TRBV5-6 and J is TRBJ2-5, with 9 nucleotides matching TRBD2. The CDR3 is 14 residues long. Germline-derived CDR1 and CDR2 are SGHDT and YYEEEE. The V and J ends lost 0 bases and 4 bases, in that order; junction bases with no gene match: 1.

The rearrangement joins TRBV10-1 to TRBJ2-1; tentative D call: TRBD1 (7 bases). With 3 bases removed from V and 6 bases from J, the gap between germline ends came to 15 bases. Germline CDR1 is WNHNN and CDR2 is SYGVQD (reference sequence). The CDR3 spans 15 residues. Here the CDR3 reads CASSDGRGVSNEQFF. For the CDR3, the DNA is TGCGCCAGCAGTGATGGCAGGGGGGTAAGCAATGAGCAGTTCTTC.

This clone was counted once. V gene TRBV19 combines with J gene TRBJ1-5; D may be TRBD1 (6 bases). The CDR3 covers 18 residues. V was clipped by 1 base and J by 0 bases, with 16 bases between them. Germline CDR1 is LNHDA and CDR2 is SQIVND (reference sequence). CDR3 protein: CASSIGKGVAYSNQPQHF. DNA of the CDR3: TGTGCCAGTAGTATAGGAAAGGGGGTGGCCTATAGCAATCAGCCCCAGCATTTT.

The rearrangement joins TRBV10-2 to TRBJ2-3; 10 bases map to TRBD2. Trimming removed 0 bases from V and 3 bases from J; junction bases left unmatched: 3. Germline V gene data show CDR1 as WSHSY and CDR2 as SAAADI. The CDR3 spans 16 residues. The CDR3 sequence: CASSESSGGTTDTQYF. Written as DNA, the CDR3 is TGCGCCAGCAGTGAGTCTAGCGGGGGGACGACAGATACGCAGTATTTT.

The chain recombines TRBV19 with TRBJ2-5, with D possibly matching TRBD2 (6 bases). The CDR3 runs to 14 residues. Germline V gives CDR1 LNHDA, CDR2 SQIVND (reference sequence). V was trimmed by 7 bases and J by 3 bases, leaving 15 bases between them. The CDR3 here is CASTTGSEEETQYF. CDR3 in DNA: TGTGCCAGTACCACCGGGAGTGAGGAAGAGACCCAGTACTTC.

This CDR3 reads CASSPRQGRYEQYF. The CDR3 DNA reads as TGTGCCAGCAGTCCACGACAGGGGCGATACGAGCAGTACTTC. The chain employs TRBV27 and TRBJ2-7; 8 nucleotides agree with TRBD1. Trimming cost V 5 bases and J 4 bases; bases outside gene matches: 7. The CDR3 loop spans 14 amino acids. Germline lookup yields CDR1 MNHEY and CDR2 SMNVEV (reference sequence).

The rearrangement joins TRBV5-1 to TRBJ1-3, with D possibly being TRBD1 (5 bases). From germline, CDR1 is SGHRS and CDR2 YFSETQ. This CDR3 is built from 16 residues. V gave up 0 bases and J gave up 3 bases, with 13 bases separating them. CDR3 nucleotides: TGCGCCAGCAGCTTGGCAGGAGGGGAGATTGGAAACACCATATATTTT. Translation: CASSLAGGEIGNTIYF.

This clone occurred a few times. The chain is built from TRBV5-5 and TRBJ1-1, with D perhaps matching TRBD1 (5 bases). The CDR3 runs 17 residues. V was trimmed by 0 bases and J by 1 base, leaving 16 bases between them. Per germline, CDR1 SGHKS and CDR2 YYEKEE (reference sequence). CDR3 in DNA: TGTGCCAGCAGCTTGGCCGGGTCAAGCAGGGAGAACACTGAAGCTTTCTTT. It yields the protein CASSLAGSSRENTEAFF. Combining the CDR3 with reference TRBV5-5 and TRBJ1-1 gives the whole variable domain DAGVTQSPTHLIKTRGQQVTLRCSPISGHKSVSWYQQVLGQGPQFIFQYYEKEERGRGNFPDRFSARQFPNYSSELNVNALLLGDSALYLCASSLAGSSRENTEAFFGQGTRLTVV.

In nucleotides, the CDR3 is TGTGCAAGTCGCCTCGGGGGGCTAGCGGGAGGGCCGGGTGTCACCGGGGAGCTGTTTTTT. Translation gives CASRLGGLAGGPGVTGELFF. V is TRBV12-2 and J is TRBJ2-2; TRBD2, the table's D call, was not compared with the DNA. TRBV12-2 constitutes a pseudogene. The CDR3 totals 20 residues.